This T cell receptor (beta chain) was sequenced during a study of vaccination effects on CD4 cells after COVID-19. Overall study findings and caveats: Both infection-induced and vaccine-induced clones contracted markedly at late post-vaccination timepoints. Limitations: small convalescent group and missing early post-infection timepoints.

Turning to this clone: What it binds is not known.

Data came from immunoSEQ multiplex PCR; TCRdb stores just in-frame clones and leaves some out. The data contain under 80,000 clones, around 78% of them singletons. Viral peptide pool expansion of antigen-specific CD4+ T cells preceded sequencing in the ViraFEST assay. CD4+ T cell isolation took place after 10 days of culture. According to the study, vaccine recipients showed no prior SARS-CoV-2 infection and negative nucleocapsid antibodies. Approximately 1.9 million PBMC per well were cultured with 7.5 to 10 IU/ml IL-2 and 7.5 to 10 ug/ml peptides. Half of the medium was exchanged for IL-2 medium on both days 3 and 7. This CDR3 comprises 15 residues. CDR1 is KGHDR and CDR2 is SFDVKD in the germline V gene. V lost 2 bases to trimming and J lost 2 bases, with 8 bases between them.

This receptor was taken from a human donor who received a COVID-19 vaccine. Material: CD4+ T cells from PBMCs cultured with SARS-CoV-2 spike peptides, obtained before COVID-19 vaccination. The genes are TRBV24-1 and TRBJ1-4; TRBD1 is a possible D gene (6 bases). CDR3 in amino acids: CATSDSGGTNEKLFF. CDR3 bases: TGTGCCACCAGTGATTCTGGGGGCACTAATGAAAAACTGTTTTTT.